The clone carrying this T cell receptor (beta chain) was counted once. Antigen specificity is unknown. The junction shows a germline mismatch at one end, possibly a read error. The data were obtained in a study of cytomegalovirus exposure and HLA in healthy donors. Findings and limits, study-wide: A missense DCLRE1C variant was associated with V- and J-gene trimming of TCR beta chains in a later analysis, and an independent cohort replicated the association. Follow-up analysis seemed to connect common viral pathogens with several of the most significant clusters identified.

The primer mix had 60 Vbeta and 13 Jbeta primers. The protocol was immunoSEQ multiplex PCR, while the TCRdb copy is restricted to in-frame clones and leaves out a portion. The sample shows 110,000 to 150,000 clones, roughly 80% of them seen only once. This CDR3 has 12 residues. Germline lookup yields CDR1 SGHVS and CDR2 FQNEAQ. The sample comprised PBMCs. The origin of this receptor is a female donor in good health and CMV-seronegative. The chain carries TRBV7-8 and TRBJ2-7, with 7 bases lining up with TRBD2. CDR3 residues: CASSLTEGLSLF. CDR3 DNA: TGTGCCAGCAGCTTAACTGAGGGACTAAGTCTCTTC.